This entry lists 27 T cell receptor beta chains sequenced from one sample in a study of blood T cell repertoires in COVID-19. Assay used: immunoSEQ multiplex PCR; TCRdb lists only in-frame clones, some missing. The sample holds some 70,000 clones, approximately 90% seen once. Sequenced: peripheral blood. Receptor source: an older woman with acute or convalescent COVID-19.

The chain couples TRBV29-1 to TRBJ2-1, with TRBD2 matching 12 bases. Germline V gives CDR1 SQVTM, CDR2 ANQGSEA. With 8 bases clipped from V and 0 bases from J, the junction kept 11 bases outside the gene matches. This CDR3 is 17 amino acids long. CDR3 amino acids: CSSPGLAGTSSYNEQFF. DNA of the CDR3: TGCAGCTCCCCAGGACTAGCGGGGACGAGCTCCTACAATGAGCAGTTCTTC.

This sequence joins TRBV7-9 and TRBJ2-1; D ambiguous. The germline V and J ends were trimmed by 4 bases and 4 bases, with 17 bases remaining between them. CDR3 size: 16 residues. Per the germline V gene, CDR1 is SEHNR and CDR2 is FQNEAQ (reference sequence). The CDR3, as DNA: TGTGCCAGCAGCTCTCCGGGTTCGGCTGTTTACAATGAGCAGTTCTTC. Its protein product is CASSSPGSAVYNEQFF.

The chain is built from TRBV19 and TRBJ2-3; 9 nucleotides match TRBD1. The germline gives CDR1 LNHDA, CDR2 SQIVND (reference sequence). V gave up 3 bases and J gave up 2 bases; unmatched junction bases: 6. CDR3 length: 16 residues. This chain's CDR3 is CASSIGQGKYTDTQYF. The CDR3 nucleotides read TGTGCCAGTAGTATCGGACAGGGGAAATACACAGATACGCAGTATTTT.

The chain employs TRBV28 and TRBJ2-4; no reliable D call. Per germline, CDR1 MDHEN and CDR2 SYDVKM. The ends were cut back, 6 bases at V and 9 bases at J, with 15 bases in the middle. This CDR3 spans 13 amino acids. The CDR3 nucleotides are TGTGCCAGCAGCATCCCTAGTTCAAGCATTCAGTACTTC. This codes for CASSIPSSSIQYF.

The gene calls are TRBV7-9 and TRBJ1-1, with D unclear. V lost 4 bases, J lost 1 base, and 7 bases lay in between. CDR1 SEHNR and CDR2 FQNEAQ come from the germline V gene (reference sequence). The CDR3 totals 13 residues. Here the CDR3 reads CASSSQQNTEAFF. DNA for the CDR3: TGTGCCAGCAGCTCCCAACAGAACACTGAAGCTTTCTTT.

This chain joins TRBV7-9 and TRBJ2-2, with 9 nucleotides matching TRBD2. This CDR3 region has 15 residues. J was trimmed by 5 bases and V by 1 base; bases with no gene match: 2. CDR1 and CDR2 from the germline V gene are SEHNR and FQNEAQ (reference sequence). CDR3 DNA sequence: TGTGCCAGCAGCTTAGAAACTAGCGGGACCGGGGAGCTGTTTTTT. It codes for CASSLETSGTGELFF.

J is TRBJ1-2 and V is TRBV7-6, with a possible D match to TRBD1 (5 bases). In germline, CDR1 is SGHVS, CDR2 FNYEAQ. This CDR3 contains 15 residues. V was trimmed by 5 bases and J by 4 bases, leaving 17 bases between them. The CDR3 region has the DNA TGTGCCAGCAGCCCTCAGCAGGGTATCGTCTATGGCTACACCTTC. This encodes CASSPQQGIVYGYTF.

This clone was counted once. The genes are TRBV28 and TRBJ1-5; D possibly corresponds to TRBD1 (6 bases). CDR1 is MDHEN and CDR2 is SYDVKM in the germline V gene. Trimming took off 11 bases at V and 5 bases at J, with 19 bases between the two ends. The CDR3 runs 14 residues. The CDR3 region is CAAVELGAHQPQHF. The CDR3 DNA reads as TGTGCCGCCGTCGAGTTGGGGGCGCATCAGCCCCAGCATTTT.

The CDR3 loop reads CASSLAQGAGTEAFF. CDR3 sequence (DNA): TGTGCCAGCAGCTTAGCGCAGGGGGCTGGGACTGAAGCTTTCTTT. The chain uses TRBV7-8 and TRBJ1-1; 8 nucleotides match TRBD1. The V gene's germline CDR1 is SGHVS and CDR2 FQNEAQ. J gave up 5 bases and V 0 bases, and 5 bases lay outside the gene matches. This CDR3 is 15 amino acids long.

The chain combines TRBV2 with TRBJ2-3; TRBD2 aligns across 7 bases. Germline V CDR1 and CDR2: SNHLY, FYNNEI. Trimming cost V 5 bases and J 1 base; bases outside gene matches: 6. CDR3 length: 15 amino acids. The CDR3 here is CASSIEAGGTDTQYF. The DNA of the CDR3 is TGTGCCAGCAGTATAGAGGCGGGAGGCACAGATACGCAGTATTTT.

The chain employs TRBV28 and TRBJ2-4; D is unresolved. The germline V gene has CDR1 MDHEN and CDR2 SYDVKM. Between the trimmed V and J ends, which lost 4 bases and 5 bases, there was a span of 9 bases. This CDR3 has 13 amino acids. CDR3 protein: CASSSTWENIQYF. In DNA, the CDR3 is TGTGCCAGCAGTTCGACATGGGAAAACATTCAGTACTTC.

This clone came up a few times. The chain has TRBV4-2 and TRBJ1-2, with TRBD1 matching 8 bases. The germline gives CDR1 LGHNA, CDR2 YNFKEQ. The CDR3 is 16 amino acids. J was trimmed by 2 bases and V by 2 bases; bases with no gene match: 7. CDR3 protein: CASSQPWTGTNYGYTF. In DNA, the CDR3 is TGTGCCAGCAGCCAACCTTGGACAGGGACCAACTATGGCTACACCTTC.

The chain employs TRBV21-1 and TRBJ2-2; the D call in the table, TRBD2, was not verified against the DNA. TRBV21-1 is a listed pseudogene. This CDR3 comprises 20 residues. The CDR3 protein is CASSKEKCGRLTESTGELFF. For the CDR3, the DNA is TGTGCCAGCAGCAAAGAAAAGTGTGGCCGCCTGACTGAGAGCACCGGGGAGCTGTTTTTT.

This rearrangement joins TRBV5-1 to TRBJ1-4; D remains ambiguous. Trimming pared 5 bases from V and 6 bases from J, leaving 14 bases between. There are 14 residues in the CDR3. Germline CDR1 and CDR2: SGHRS and YFSETQ. CDR3 nucleotide sequence: TGCGCCAGCAGGAGGGAGGTCGGGTATGAAAAACTGTTTTTT. Protein product: CASRREVGYEKLFF.

The rearrangement joins TRBV6-2 or TRBV6-3 to TRBJ1-1; no reliable D call. The CDR3 runs to 14 residues. Germline V CDR1 and CDR2: MNHEY, SVGEGT. Trimming took off 0 bases at V and 5 bases at J, with 10 bases between the two ends. The CDR3 DNA reads as TGTGCCAGCAGTTACTCGGAGGCTGGGACTGAAGCTTTCTTT. Translation gives CASSYSEAGTEAFF.

The chain links TRBV3-1 (or the pseudogene TRBV3-2) to TRBJ1-1; D is perhaps TRBD1 (5 bases). Looked up from germline, CDR1 is LGHDT and CDR2 is YNNKEL (reference sequence). With 3 bases removed from V and 4 bases from J, the gap between germline ends came to 15 bases. This CDR3 has 15 amino acids. CDR3 in amino acids: CASSQSAGRGTEAFF. DNA of the CDR3: TGTGCCAGCAGCCAGAGCGCAGGGAGGGGCACTGAAGCTTTCTTT.

The rearrangement uses TRBV6-5 and TRBJ1-2; 7 positions agree with TRBD1. The CDR3 length is 13 residues. Germline CDR1 MNHEY, CDR2 SVGAGI. V was clipped by 5 bases and J by 6 bases; unmatched bases: 6. CDR3 amino acids: CASSPTGANGYTF. The CDR3 DNA reads TGTGCCAGCAGTCCAACAGGGGCTAATGGCTACACCTTC.

The chain is built from TRBV4-3 and TRBJ1-6; D may be TRBD1 (5 bases). V was pared by 4 bases and J by 1 base, with 11 bases between. This CDR3 has 16 residues. CDR1 LGHNA and CDR2 YSLEER come from the germline V gene. This CDR3 is CASSPTRGSYNSPLHF. The CDR3, as DNA: TGCGCCAGCAGCCCCACTCGGGGGTCCTATAATTCACCCCTCCACTTT.

This rearrangement joins TRBV4-3 to TRBJ2-3; possibly TRBD2 for D (6 bases). Germline V gives CDR1 LGHNA, CDR2 YSLEER. The V end lost 6 bases, the J end lost 0 bases, and 13 bases lay between the germline ends. The CDR3 contains 15 residues. CDR3 sequence reads: CASRWDLISTDTQYF. CDR3 sequence (DNA): TGCGCCAGCAGGTGGGACTTGATTAGCACAGATACGCAGTATTTT.

This clone appeared a few times. The chain joins TRBV15 to TRBJ1-4; a weak D match, TRBD1 (6 bases). V was pared by 5 bases and J by 11 bases, with 18 bases between. The CDR3 loop spans 14 amino acids. Germline V lookup: CDR1 LNHNV, CDR2 YYDKDF (reference sequence). CDR3 sequence reads: CATSSRQVPVKLFF. The CDR3 DNA reads as TGTGCCACCAGCTCCAGACAGGTCCCTGTGAAACTGTTTTTT.

This clone was seen only once. This rearrangement joins TRBV25-1 to TRBJ1-1, with a weak D call TRBD1 (6 bases). Germline V lookup: CDR1 MGHDK, CDR2 SYGVNS. V was cut by 5 bases and J by 1 base, with 14 bases left in between. The CDR3 is 15 amino acids. The CDR3 loop reads CASSLQGSGNTEAFF. CDR3 nucleotides: TGTGCCAGCAGTTTACAGGGCTCGGGGAACACTGAAGCTTTCTTT.

In its sample, this clone was seen once. The chain is built from TRBV19 and TRBJ1-1; TRBD1 agrees at 9 bases. Losses at the gene ends were 6 bases for V and 0 bases for J; bases not matched to a gene: 8. Germline V lookup: CDR1 LNHDA, CDR2 SQIVND (reference sequence). The CDR3 sequence is 16 residues long. The CDR3 DNA reads as TGTGCCAGTAGGCACAGGGGGCAGAACATGAACACTGAAGCTTTCTTT. Translation: CASRHRGQNMNTEAFF.

The V call is TRBV2, the J call TRBJ1-1, with D unresolved. The CDR3 contains 13 residues. Germline CDR1 and CDR2: SNHLY and FYNNEI. With 2 bases removed from V and 3 bases from J, the gap between germline ends came to 7 bases. The CDR3 region has the DNA TGTGCCAGCAGTGAATGGCAGTACACTGAAGCTTTCTTT. Protein product: CASSEWQYTEAFF.

This chain uses TRBV12-2 with TRBJ1-4; no DNA check was done on the table's D call, TRBD1. TRBV12-2 is recorded as a pseudogene. The CDR3 totals 15 residues. In DNA, the CDR3 is TGTGCAAGTCGCTTAGGGGGCAGGACGAATGAAAAACTGTTTTTT. It specifies CASRLGGRTNEKLFF.

This sequence joins TRBV9 and TRBJ2-1; a possible D gene is TRBD1 (6 bases). The CDR3 has 15 amino acids. Germline CDR1 SGDLS, CDR2 YYNGEE. V lost 1 base and J lost 2, with 10 bases in between. The CDR3 is CASSVWGQPYNEQFF. The DNA for the CDR3 is TGTGCCAGCAGCGTATGGGGGCAGCCCTACAATGAGCAGTTCTTC. Supplemented by reference TRBV9 and TRBJ2-1, the full variable domain reads DSGVTQTPKHLITATGQRVTLRCSPRSGDLSVYWYQQSLDQGLQFLIQYYNGEERAKGNILERFSAQQFPDLHSELNLSSLELGDSALYFCASSVWGQPYNEQFFGPGTRLTVL.

This clone was seen once. The V gene is TRBV5-6, the J gene TRBJ1-4, with a weak D call TRBD1 (6 bases). The CDR3 is 16 residues long. CDR1 and CDR2 (germline): SGHDT, YYEEEE. The V gene lost 5 bases and the J gene lost 0 bases, with 14 bases spanning the gap. The CDR3 DNA reads as TGTGCCAGCAGGGAGCAGGGGCGGACAACTAATGAAAAACTGTTTTTT. Translating gives CASREQGRTTNEKLFF.

V is TRBV6-5 and J is TRBJ2-3, with D possibly being TRBD2 (5 bases). CDR3 size: 13 residues. Trimming shortened V by 2 bases and J by 5 bases, and 8 bases separated the two germline ends. CDR1 is MNHEY and CDR2 is SVGAGI in the germline V gene. CDR3 residues: CASSYGREDTQYF. CDR3 bases: TGTGCCAGCAGTTACGGCCGGGAAGATACGCAGTATTTT.